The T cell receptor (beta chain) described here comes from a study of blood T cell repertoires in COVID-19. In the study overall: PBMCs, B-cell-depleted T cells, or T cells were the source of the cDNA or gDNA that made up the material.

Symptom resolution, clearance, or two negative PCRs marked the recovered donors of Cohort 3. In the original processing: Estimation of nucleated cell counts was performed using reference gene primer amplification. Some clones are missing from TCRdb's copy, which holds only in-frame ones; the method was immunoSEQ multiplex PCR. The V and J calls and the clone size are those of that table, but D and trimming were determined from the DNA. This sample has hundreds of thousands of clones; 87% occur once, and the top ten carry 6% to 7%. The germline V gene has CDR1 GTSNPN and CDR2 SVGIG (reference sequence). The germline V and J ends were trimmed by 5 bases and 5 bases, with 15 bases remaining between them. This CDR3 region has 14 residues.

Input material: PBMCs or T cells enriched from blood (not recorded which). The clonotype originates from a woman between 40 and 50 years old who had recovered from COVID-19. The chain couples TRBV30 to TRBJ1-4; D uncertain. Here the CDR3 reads CAWGMGGINEKLFF. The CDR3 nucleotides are TGTGCCTGGGGCATGGGCGGGATCAATGAAAAACTGTTTTTT.